The clone carrying this T cell receptor beta chain was recorded a few times. Its antigen is unknown. These data originate in a study of blood T cells in healthy people across ages. Overall study results and limits: In the absence of known donor CMV status, changes in expanded clonotypes were possibly confounded. Across samples, TCR beta diversity tracked strongly with naive T cell percentage.

Alongside a J-beta primer mix, a sample-barcoded 5' primer served in a second PCR lasting about 7 to 11 cycles. TCRdb reanalysed the 5' RACE reads using MiXCR and keeps one entry per CDR3 protein. The table includes 1,300,000 or so distinct CDR3 sequences, approximately 59% detected once. V lost 7 bases and J lost 1, with 14 bases in between. Germline CDR1 reads MDHEN; CDR2 reads SYDVKM. The length of the CDR3 is 15 residues. This TCR was recovered from a man between 18 and 29 years old in good health. Sequenced sample: blood. This rearrangement joins TRBV28 to TRBJ1-5; tentative D call: TRBD1 (5 bases). This CDR3 is CASTPAGMSNQPQHF. The CDR3 region has the DNA TGTGCCAGCACCCCGGCAGGGATGAGCAATCAGCCCCAGCATTTT.